The 13 T cell receptor beta chains listed next were all sequenced from one sample in a study of regulatory T cells in long-lasting Graves disease. Time point here: newly diagnosed GD, antithyroid drugs for less than 3 months. Researchers made the TCR library from RNA that was extracted from PBMCs. According to the study, TCR beta libraries were built with iRepertoire HTBI primers and CDR3-region Arm-PCR. From the multiplex PCR reads, TCRdb called clonotypes with MiXCR, one entry per CDR3 protein. The top ten clones hold about 8% of a sample with a few hundred thousand distinct CDR3 sequences, approximately 15% of them seen once. This same sample was also taken into another study, of T cells in Graves' hyperthyroidism and ophthalmopathy.

The sequences come from peripheral blood mononuclear cells (PBMCs), collected at new diagnosis, from a patient treated with antithyroid drugs. The receptors originated from a woman aged 40 to 50 with Graves disease.

The count of this clonotype is one. A much bigger clone sits one base away, suggesting this may be a read error. The rearrangement joins TRBV18 to TRBJ1-1; D might be TRBD1 (5 bases). CDR1 and CDR2 (germline): KGHSH, LQKENI. CDR3 length equals 14 residues. In nucleotides, the CDR3 is TGTGCCAGCCCACCAATCACGGAGGGGACTGAAGCTTTCTTT. Protein sequence: CASPPITEGTEAFF.

In its sample, this clonotype was seen many times. The V gene is TRBV2, the J gene TRBJ2-3; D is perhaps TRBD1 or TRBD2 (5 bases each). V was clipped by 6 bases and J by 9 bases, with 22 bases between them. CDR1 and CDR2 from the germline V gene are SNHLY and FYNNEI. This CDR3 contains 15 residues. CDR3 loop: CASSATPGPGDTQYF. The CDR3 DNA reads TGTGCCAGCAGCGCCACTCCGGGACCCGGGGACACGCAGTATTTT. The full variable domain, its missing parts supplied by reference TRBV2 and TRBJ2-3, is EPEVTQTPSHQVTQMGQEVILRCVPISNHLYFYWYRQILGQKVEFLVSFYNNEISEKSEIFDDQFSVERPDGSNFTLKIRSTKLEDSAMYFCASSATPGPGDTQYFGPGTRLTVL.

This clonotype has at least ten counts. V gene TRBV12-5 combines with J gene TRBJ2-3; the D gene is possibly TRBD2 (5 bases). The CDR3 is made up of 14 amino acids. CDR1 is LGHNT and CDR2 is FRNRAP in the germline V gene. V lost 8 bases and J 3 bases, leaving 15 bases between the germline ends. CDR3 sequence reads: CASTGSGETDTQYF. Here the CDR3 DNA reads TGTGCTAGTACGGGATCTGGGGAGACAGATACGCAGTATTTT.

This sequence joins TRBV12-3 or TRBV12-4 and TRBJ1-2; D gene ambiguous. The CDR3 has 14 residues. Trimming shortened V by 6 bases and J by 8 bases, and 19 bases separated the two germline ends. As DNA, the CDR3 is TGTGCCAGCAGCAGCGGCACAGCCTCCCAGGGCTACACCTTC. It codes for CASSSGTASQGYTF.

Only a few counts were recorded for this clonotype. This rearrangement joins TRBV7-3 to TRBJ1-6; 7 bases map to TRBD1. The CDR3 spans 14 residues. J lost 6 bases, V lost 4 bases, and 3 bases had no gene match. CDR1 and CDR2 from the germline V gene are SGHTA and FQGTGA. CDR3 sequence reads: CASSSQGGNSPLHF. DNA for the CDR3: TGTGCCAGCAGCTCCCAGGGGGGTAATTCACCCCTCCACTTT.

This clonotype was observed at least ten times. The chain links TRBV11-3 to TRBJ1-3, with 7 bases matching TRBD1. With V trimmed by 5 bases and J by 3 bases, 4 bases remained unmatched. CDR1 and CDR2 (germline): SGHNT, YENEEA. This CDR3 contains 14 residues. CDR3 DNA: TGTGCCAGCAGCCGAACAGGGGTTGGAAACACCATATATTTT. It encodes CASSRTGVGNTIYF.

Worth noting for this clonotype: This may stem from a read error, because a much larger clone lies one nucleotide away. The V and J genes are TRBV28 and TRBJ2-7, with 8 bases fitting TRBD1. CDR1 is MDHEN, CDR2 SYDVKM, per germline. The CDR3 covers 14 residues. This CDR3 reads CTSTVTGEVYEQYF. The CDR3 DNA reads TGTACCAGCACCGTGACAGGGGAAGTTTACGAGCAGTACTTC.

This clonotype appeared a few times. A much larger clone sits a single nucleotide away, making a read error possible. The V call is TRBV6-1, the J call TRBJ1-6; D call uncertain. V lost 6 bases, J lost 8 bases, and 11 bases lay in between. This CDR3 has 13 amino acids. The germline V gene encodes CDR1 MNHNS and CDR2 SASEGT. The CDR3 DNA sequence: TGTGCCAGCAGCCTACAGAGGGATTCACCCCTCCACTTT. Protein product: CASSLQRDSPLHF.

Many counts were recorded for this clonotype. The chain is built from TRBV10-3 and TRBJ1-1; D may be TRBD1 (5 bases). V was clipped by 7 bases and J by 1 base, with 10 bases between them. Germline V lookup: CDR1 ENHRY, CDR2 SYGVKD. The CDR3 is 13 amino acids. CDR3 sequence (DNA): TGTGCCATCACAATGACAGAGAACACTGAAGCTTTCTTT. Its translation: CAITMTENTEAFF.

This clonotype was detected many times. The chain uses TRBV28 and TRBJ2-7; 8 nucleotides line up with TRBD1. V lost 5 bases, J lost 2 bases, and 8 bases stayed unmatched. Germline lookup yields CDR1 MDHEN and CDR2 SYDVKM. The CDR3 sequence is 15 residues long. CDR3 region: CASSIPGQAAYEQYF. As DNA, the CDR3 is TGTGCCAGCAGTATCCCGGGACAGGCTGCCTACGAGCAGTACTTC.

In this sample, this clonotype turned up many times. The chain carries TRBV11-3 and TRBJ2-7, with 9 bases identical to TRBD1. CDR1 is SGHNT and CDR2 is YENEEA in the germline V gene. Trimming took 5 bases from V and 5 from J; bases not matched to a gene: 7. The CDR3 has 14 residues. The CDR3 protein is CASSPTGGEDEQYF. The DNA for the CDR3 is TGTGCCAGCAGCCCGACAGGGGGTGAGGACGAGCAGTACTTC.

This clonotype was seen a few times. V usage is TRBV6-5 and J usage is TRBJ1-1; TRBD1 matches 8 bases. The trim removed 3 bases at V and 2 bases at J, leaving 5 bases unmatched. CDR1 is MNHEY and CDR2 is SVGAGI in the germline V gene. This CDR3 has 15 amino acids. The CDR3 sequence is CASSYTTGGNTEAFF. The CDR3 nucleotides read TGTGCCAGCAGTTATACAACAGGGGGAAACACTGAAGCTTTCTTT.

In its sample, this clonotype was seen a few times. This chain links TRBV20-1 with TRBJ1-1; D unresolved. The length of the CDR3 is 14 residues. The germline V gene has CDR1 DFQATT and CDR2 SNEGSKA (reference sequence). Between the trimmed V and J ends, which lost 1 base and 2 bases, there was a span of 11 bases. The CDR3 reads CSARAGSINTEAFF. In DNA form, the CDR3 reads TGCAGTGCTAGAGCCGGCAGCATTAACACTGAAGCTTTCTTT.